This record covers a single T cell receptor beta chain. This sample is part of a study of response to subunit inactivated influenza vaccine. This CDR3 has 15 amino acids. CDR1 and CDR2 from the germline V gene are GTSNPN and SVGIG (reference sequence). V dropped 2 bases and J dropped 0 bases, with 13 bases sitting between them. TCRdb reprocessed the RT-PCR reads with MiXCR, giving one entry per CDR3 protein. The repertoire holds a few hundred thousand distinct CDR3 sequences, 20% to 25% seen once, with approximately 10% in the top ten. The sequences come from PBMCs from blood, collected 21 months after vaccination. This chain connects TRBV30 to TRBJ1-1; D is unclear. The clonotype originates from a man between 50 and 75 years old who received an inactivated influenza vaccine. The CDR3 sequence: CAWSTSYLMNTEAFF. CDR3 in DNA: TGTGCCTGGAGTACATCTTACCTCATGAACACTGAAGCTTTCTTT.